The source of this T cell receptor (beta chain) is a study of post-analysis software for immune sequencing data. In the study overall: The study covered relapsing-remitting, secondary progressive and progressive-relapsing courses of multiple sclerosis.

The study's findings and limits: Controls significantly exceeded multiple sclerosis patients in normalized Chao1 diversity. When patients were compared with controls, a handful of TRBV segments were more frequent, TRBV5-6, TRBV5-1 and TRBV20-1 among them. Strong co-clustering by F measure was evident for samples that had been prepared in the same batch.

Each TCR beta cDNA library carried unique molecular identifiers. When roughly 1 to 10 million T cells were used, they gave roughly 490,000 cDNA molecules. TCRdb ran MiXCR on the PCR reads and lists one entry per CDR3 protein. This sample has about 500,000 distinct CDR3 sequences, with less than 45% found just once. The germline V and J ends were trimmed by 3 bases and 8 bases, with 11 bases remaining between them. The CDR3 loop spans 12 amino acids. Germline V gene data show CDR1 as DFQATT and CDR2 as SNEGSKA (reference sequence). With respect to this clonotype: Its target is unknown.

The chain carries TRBV20-1 and TRBJ2-1; D might be TRBD1 (6 bases). Sequenced material: blood. This TCR came from a girl between 5 and 17 years old with multiple sclerosis. The CDR3 reads CSASSGVDEQFF. As DNA, the CDR3 is TGCAGTGCTAGCTCAGGGGTGGATGAGCAGTTCTTC.